This T cell receptor beta chain was recorded in a study of response to subunit inactivated influenza vaccine. Study results and caveats: Authors suggested seasonal influenza vaccinations each recruit few new T cells.

Regarding this clonotype: Its antigen is unidentified.

Using its own MiXCR run on the RT-PCR reads, TCRdb lists one record per CDR3 protein. The top ten clones hold approximately 7.8% of a sample with 200,000 to 300,000 distinct CDR3 sequences, 10% to 15% of them seen once. Source: non-naive T cells sorted from PBMCs, taken 14 to 15 days before vaccination. The TCR comes from a man aged 45-65 years who received an inactivated influenza vaccine.

CDR3: CASSSTSGHMNTEAFF. CDR3 coding DNA: TGTGCCAGCAGTTCAACTTCGGGACATATGAACACTGAAGCTTTCTTT. The chain has TRBV12-3 or TRBV12-4 and TRBJ1-1; D possibly corresponds to TRBD1 (6 bases). Between the trimmed V and J ends, which lost 4 bases and 0 bases, there was a span of 15 bases. The CDR3 is made up of 16 amino acids.